This note documents a single TCR beta chain sequence. Using immunoSEQ multiplex PCR, the repertoire was profiled, and TCRdb retains in-frame clones only, with some absent. The table includes 84,000 or so clones, 65% to 90% detected once. The data belong to a study of control samples from healthy donors and cancer patients. V was clipped by 8 bases and J by 6 bases; unmatched bases: 13. Germline V gives CDR1 SNHLY, CDR2 FYNNEI. The CDR3 totals 15 residues. This TCR came from a man in his 60s with head and neck cancer. The sequenced material came from PBMCs. V is TRBV2 and J is TRBJ1-2; TRBD1 aligns across 9 bases. The CDR3 nucleotides read TGTGCCAGCGGGCCGGGACAGGGTTCCTGGGATGGCTACACCTTC. It is translated as CASGPGQGSWDGYTF.